This T cell receptor (beta chain) was sequenced for a study of shared clonotypes between healthy human individuals (dated by TCRdb to the early 2020s). For the wider study: Three men and two women, aged 18 to 49 years, made up the cohort. For each donor, three plates each were used for CD4 naive and CD4 memory, two plates were used for CD8 naive, and one plate was used for CD8 memory. To estimate repertoire size and how much clonotypes are shared between individuals, the study performed deep sequencing of blood TCR repertoires from roughly five healthy adults. Different laboratories and diverse techniques were used to prepare libraries and sequence TCR repertoires, to increase sequencing depth and limit assay-specific biases. Leukapheresis yielded between about 0.85 and 9 billion PBMCs per donor.

Taken from cysteine to phenylalanine, the CDR3 has 19 residues. Only the CDR3 DNA is retained, 57 bases long and in frame from the first base. Trimming takes 0 bases off V and 2 bases off J; junction bases not matched to a gene: 11. A remark on this clone: Its antigen specificity is not known. The record has no base qualities; no much larger clone is one base away.

Using the deep immunoSEQ assay, TCR CDR3 regions were amplified from genomic DNA by multiplex PCR. Genomic DNA extracted from each cell subset was distributed evenly over all wells of several immunoSEQ 96-well plates, and each plate served as one replicate. Each replicate PCR for sorted subsets received approximately 220 ng genomic DNA, equal to about 30,000 T cell genomes. The purified libraries were quantified using a Qubit 3.0 fluorometer, sized with a Bioanalyzer 2100, and then quantified again using the KAPA Library Quantification kit. Every immunoSEQ 96-well plate was sequenced on a dedicated single-read 150-cycle Illumina NextSeq 550 flow cell. The published analysis was carried out like this. Because the immunoSEQ output held only junctional sequences and lacked quality scores, the filtering could not match the filtering applied to full-length reads. To assign V/J genes and CDR3, sequences were annotated against IMGT germline references using PyIR, a Python wrapper for IgBLAST v1.9. Reads were filtered out if the reads had weak V/J assignments (E-value above 1e-6), no CDR3, stop codons, out-of-frame junctions, or ambiguous translated residues. V3J clonotypes were defined as sequences sharing the same inferred V gene, J gene, and CDR3 amino acid sequence. To compute the percentage overlap between repertoires, the number of shared unique clonotypes was divided by the size of the smaller repertoire. Richness of each repertoire was evaluated using RTK rarefaction, the Chao1 estimator, and Recon v2.1 estimates of unobserved clonotypes. Generation probabilities for all TCRbeta clonotypes obtained by the gDNA method from several donors were computed using OLGA. What TCRdb holds here is the immuneACCESS table cut down to in-frame rearrangements. Part of the clones is not present; checked against another copy, under half of the missing clones reflect an unresolved V gene, and the others are unexplained. V, J and clone size are taken as reported in that table, and D and trimming were inferred from the DNA itself. The sample profile shows a few hundred thousand clones; 95% to 98% of them were found once. 0.057% of the sample rests with the top ten.

The donors were healthy, HIV-negative adults with no recently reported acute infections or vaccinations. Every donor was a Caucasian adult living in Nashville, Tennessee, USA. CD4+ T cells were enriched by magnetic negative selection; naive cells were then positively selected on CD45RA, and the negative fraction formed the memory subset. Blood was obtained by leukapheresis, after which PBMCs were separated by Ficoll-Histopaque density gradient centrifugation and cryopreserved in liquid nitrogen vapor phase. Purity and quantity of every magnetically sorted T cell population were checked by analytical flow cytometry. Each sorted fraction had its genomic DNA isolated and then quantified by UV absorbance on a Nanodrop 2000c. The full study reports these points: Only blood was sampled, and tissue TCR repertoires likely differ from those in blood. The small number of donors limited the genetic and exposure-history diversity represented. Pairwise subsampling led to the expectation that sequencing depth would affect the degree of clonotype sharing among donors. Sharing across a handful of donors was observed for roughly 5.4% of naive CD4, 3% to 3.5% of naive CD8, over 2% of memory CD4, and about 0.4% of memory CD8 clonotypes. Even with the large sequencing depth, rarefaction of the sorted-subset datasets indicated that sequencing was incomplete. Higher generation probabilities were observed for clonotypes shared by all four sorted-subset donors than for non-shared clonotypes. Estimated clonotype richness was generally larger for naive than for memory subsets.

The V gene is TRBV5-3 and the J gene is TRBJ2-7, with 13 bases in between that match TRBD2. Being an ORF, TRBV5-3 has a function that is uncertain. The receptor was isolated from a woman younger than 45 in good health. What was sequenced was naive CD4+ T cells sorted from blood. Reading the label with the study, this specimen's cell subset or site is: CD45RA+ positively selected. The nucleotides read TGTGCCAGAAGCTTGGCCAGGACTAGCGGGAGCCTTGGCCCCTACGAGCAGTACTTC. Its product reads: CARSLARTSGSLGPYEQYF.